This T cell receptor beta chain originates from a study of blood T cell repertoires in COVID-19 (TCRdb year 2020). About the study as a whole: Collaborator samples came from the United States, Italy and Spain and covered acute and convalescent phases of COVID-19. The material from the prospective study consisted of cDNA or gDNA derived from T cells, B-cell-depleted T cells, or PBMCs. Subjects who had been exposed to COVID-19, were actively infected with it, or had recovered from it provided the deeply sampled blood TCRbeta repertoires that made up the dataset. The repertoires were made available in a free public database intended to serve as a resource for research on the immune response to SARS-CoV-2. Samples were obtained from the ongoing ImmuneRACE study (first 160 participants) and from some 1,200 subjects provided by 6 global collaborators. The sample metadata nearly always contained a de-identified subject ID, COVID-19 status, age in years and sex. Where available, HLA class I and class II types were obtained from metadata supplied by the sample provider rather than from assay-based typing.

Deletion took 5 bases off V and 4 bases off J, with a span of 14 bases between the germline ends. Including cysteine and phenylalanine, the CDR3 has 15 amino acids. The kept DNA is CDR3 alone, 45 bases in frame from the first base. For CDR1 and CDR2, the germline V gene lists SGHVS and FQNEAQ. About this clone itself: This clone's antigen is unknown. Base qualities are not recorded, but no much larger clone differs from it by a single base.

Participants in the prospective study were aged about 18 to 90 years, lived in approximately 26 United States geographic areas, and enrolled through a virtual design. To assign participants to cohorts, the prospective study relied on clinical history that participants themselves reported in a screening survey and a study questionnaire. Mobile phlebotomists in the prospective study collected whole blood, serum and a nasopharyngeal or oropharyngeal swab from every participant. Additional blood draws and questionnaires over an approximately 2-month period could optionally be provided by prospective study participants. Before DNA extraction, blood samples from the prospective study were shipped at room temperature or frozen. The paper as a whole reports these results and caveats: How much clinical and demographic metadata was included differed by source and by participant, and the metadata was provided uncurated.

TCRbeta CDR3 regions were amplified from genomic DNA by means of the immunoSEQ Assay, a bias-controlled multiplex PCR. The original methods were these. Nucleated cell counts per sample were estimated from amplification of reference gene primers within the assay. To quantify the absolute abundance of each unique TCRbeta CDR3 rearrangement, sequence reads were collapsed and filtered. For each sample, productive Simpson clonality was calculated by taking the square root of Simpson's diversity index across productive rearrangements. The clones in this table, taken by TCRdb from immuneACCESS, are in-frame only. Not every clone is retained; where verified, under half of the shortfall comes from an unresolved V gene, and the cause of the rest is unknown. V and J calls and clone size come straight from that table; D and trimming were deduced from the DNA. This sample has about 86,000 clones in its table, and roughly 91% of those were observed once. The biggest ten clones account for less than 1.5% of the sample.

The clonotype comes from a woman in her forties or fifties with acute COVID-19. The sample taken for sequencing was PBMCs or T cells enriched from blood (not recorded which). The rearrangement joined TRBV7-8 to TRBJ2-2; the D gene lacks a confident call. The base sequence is TGTGCCAGCAGCACCTCAGTCGTTGGCACCGGGGAGCTGTTTTTT. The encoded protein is CASSTSVVGTGELFF.